The rows below give T cell receptor beta chains drawn from one sample of a study of T cell repertoires in cytomegalovirus infection. TCRdb fed the reads into MiXCR, producing one record per CDR3 protein. The data show approximately 500,000 distinct CDR3 sequences, approximately 10% seen once. Sequencing input: PBMCs. The receptor source for this set is a human donor in good health (CMV status not recorded). Some clones in this sample may be carry-over from other donors' samples. CDR3s include the opening cysteine and the closing phenylalanine or tryptophan. D genes are given only for firm matches. Part of the rows lack a size; the others show once, few, many or a class for expanded clones.

j_gene: TRBJ1-5
abundance: once
d_gene: -
v_gene: TRBV29-1
CDR3aa: CSVRLGSNQPQHF
CDR3nt: TGCAGCGTTCGACTAGGGAGCAATCAGCCCCAGCATTTT

j_gene: TRBJ1-5
abundance: few
d_gene: -
v_gene: TRBV20-1
CDR3aa: CSARGGLAYQPQHF
CDR3nt: TGCAGTGCTAGAGGGGGTCTAGCTTATCAGCCCCAGCATTTT

j_gene: TRBJ2-7
abundance: many
d_gene: -
v_gene: TRBV20-1
CDR3aa: CSAPTSYEQYF
CDR3nt: TGCAGTGCGCCCACTTCTTACGAGCAGTACTTC

j_gene: TRBJ2-4
abundance: -
d_gene: TRBD1
v_gene: TRBV12-5
CDR3aa: CASGTGTGDIQYF
CDR3nt: TGTGCTAGTGGCACAGGGACAGGAGACATTCAGTACTTC

j_gene: TRBJ1-2
abundance: -
d_gene: -
v_gene: TRBV12-3/TRBV12-4
CDR3aa: CASGGQNYGYTF
CDR3nt: TGTGCCAGCGGGGGGCAGAACTATGGCTACACCTTC

j_gene: TRBJ2-7
abundance: few
d_gene: TRBD2
v_gene: TRBV28
CDR3aa: CASSSPGRIEQYF
CDR3nt: TGTGCCAGCAGTTCTCCCGGGAGGATTGAGCAGTACTTC

j_gene: TRBJ1-5
abundance: -
d_gene: -
v_gene: TRBV5-1
CDR3aa: CASSLGPHQPQHF
CDR3nt: TGCGCCAGCAGCTTAGGCCCACATCAGCCCCAGCATTTT

j_gene: TRBJ1-1
abundance: many
d_gene: -
v_gene: TRBV5-1
CDR3aa: CASSQLAGNTEAFF
CDR3nt: TGCGCCAGCAGCCAACTCGCTGGGAACACTGAAGCTTTCTTT

j_gene: TRBJ1-1
abundance: many
d_gene: TRBD1
v_gene: TRBV11-2
CDR3aa: CASSFWDRGRNTEAFF
CDR3nt: TGTGCCAGCAGCTTTTGGGACAGGGGGAGGAACACTGAAGCTTTCTTT

j_gene: TRBJ1-5
abundance: few
d_gene: -
v_gene: TRBV28
CDR3aa: CASSLLRDSQHF
CDR3nt: TGTGCCAGCAGTTTACTCAGGGACTCCCAGCATTTT

j_gene: TRBJ2-4
abundance: -
d_gene: TRBD2
v_gene: TRBV13
CDR3aa: CASSPQGLDRNIQYF
CDR3nt: TGTGCCAGCAGCCCCCAGGGACTAGACAGAAACATTCAGTACTTC

j_gene: TRBJ2-1
abundance: many
d_gene: TRBD2
v_gene: TRBV7-8
CDR3aa: CASTLRRLAAYNEQFF
CDR3nt: TGTGCCAGCACCTTGAGGCGACTAGCGGCCTACAATGAGCAGTTCTTC

j_gene: TRBJ1-2
abundance: many
d_gene: -
v_gene: TRBV19
CDR3aa: CASSVPVAFYGYTF
CDR3nt: TGTGCCAGTAGCGTTCCCGTCGCGTTTTATGGCTACACCTTC

j_gene: TRBJ2-3
abundance: many
d_gene: -
v_gene: TRBV2
CDR3aa: CASSVTKGTDTQYF
CDR3nt: TGTGCCAGCAGTGTTACTAAAGGCACAGATACGCAGTATTTT

j_gene: TRBJ2-2
abundance: many
d_gene: -
v_gene: TRBV2
CDR3aa: CASSVEGGTGELFF
CDR3nt: TGTGCCAGCAGTGTTGAAGGGGGTACCGGGGAGCTGTTTTTT

j_gene: TRBJ2-3
abundance: -
d_gene: TRBD2
v_gene: TRBV7-9
CDR3aa: CASLGLAFGDTQYF
CDR3nt: TGTGCCAGCTTGGGACTAGCGTTCGGAGATACGCAGTATTTT

j_gene: TRBJ2-5
abundance: many
d_gene: -
v_gene: TRBV2
CDR3aa: CASRTDNQETQYF
CDR3nt: TGTGCCAGCAGAACGGACAATCAAGAGACCCAGTACTTC

j_gene: TRBJ2-1
abundance: many
d_gene: -
v_gene: TRBV9
CDR3aa: CASSVATPGLLNNEQFF
CDR3nt: TGTGCCAGCAGCGTAGCTACTCCTGGACTACTAAACAATGAGCAGTTCTTC